Following are 8 T cell receptor beta chains from one sample sequenced in a study of T cells in Graves' hyperthyroidism and ophthalmopathy. Amplified TCR beta CDR3 regions derived from RNA transcripts. The primer set for the first-round RT-PCR of the TCR CDR3 was HTBI. TCRdb independently ran MiXCR on the multiplex PCR reads; one entry per CDR3 protein. The table records hundreds of thousands of distinct CDR3 sequences, less than 25% of them present only once. The specimen was blood. These receptors came from a man aged 25-40 years with Graves' ophthalmopathy.

This clonotype was detected a few times. V is TRBV19 and J is TRBJ2-7; the match to TRBD2 covers 7 bases. The CDR3 totals 14 residues. V was pared by 6 bases and J by 4 bases, with 9 bases of the junction left unmatched. Per the germline V gene, CDR1 is LNHDA and CDR2 is SQIVND (reference sequence). Here the CDR3 reads CASRKAGVAYEQYF. The CDR3 DNA is TGTGCCAGTAGAAAGGCGGGAGTGGCGTACGAGCAGTACTTC.

The chain employs TRBV6-1 and TRBJ2-1, with 12 bases matching TRBD2. The CDR3 sequence is 11 residues long. CDR1 and CDR2 from the germline V gene are MNHNS and SASEGT. The V segment lost 8 bases and the J segment 10 bases; nucleotides outside the gene matches: 0. CDR3 DNA: TGTGCCAGCGGGACTAGCGGGGAGCAGTTCTTC. Amino acid sequence: CASGTSGEQFF.

This clonotype was detected only a few times. This rearrangement joins TRBV3-1 to TRBJ2-2; no reliable D call. Trimming cost V 4 bases and J 4 bases, with 10 bases left between them. This CDR3 region has 14 residues. Germline V gives CDR1 LGHDT, CDR2 YNNKEL (reference sequence). The DNA of the CDR3 is TGTGCCAGCAGCCCCTCGGTGGTCACCGGGGAGCTGTTTTTT. Its protein product is CASSPSVVTGELFF.

As to this clonotype: One junction end does not reproduce the germline sequence, and a read error may be involved. J is TRBJ2-5 and V is TRBV7-2, with 7 positions matching TRBD1. The CDR3 runs 15 residues. Germline CDR1 is SGHTA and CDR2 is FQGNSA. CDR3 protein: CAGSQASGQVGTQYF. CDR3 nucleotide sequence: TGTGCCGGCAGCCAAGCCTCCGGACAGGTCGGGACCCAGTACTTC.

At least ten counts were recorded for this clonotype. This sequence joins TRBV5-1 and TRBJ2-7; a weak D match, TRBD2 (6 bases). The CDR3 contains 15 residues. The V end was cut by 4 bases, the J end by 1 base, with 15 bases between. CDR1 and CDR2 from the germline V gene are SGHRS and YFSETQ. CDR3 sequence (DNA): TGCGCCAGCAGCCACGGGACTGTCGTTTCCTACGAGCAGTACTTC. Translating it yields CASSHGTVVSYEQYF.

This clonotype was observed many times. The rearrangement joins TRBV6-1 to TRBJ1-1; no reliable D call. Germline V lookup: CDR1 MNHNS, CDR2 SASEGT. V shed 7 bases and J shed 1 base, with 10 bases lying between them. The CDR3 is 13 amino acids. The CDR3 region has the DNA TGTGCCAGCACCGTTGCTGCGAACACTGAAGCTTTCTTT. This gives the protein CASTVAANTEAFF.

The gene calls are TRBV15 and TRBJ2-5; TRBD2 matches 14 bases. The germline V gene has CDR1 LNHNV and CDR2 YYDKDF (reference sequence). The CDR3 contains 17 residues. V shed 2 bases and J 7 bases; nucleotides not matched to a gene: 9. CDR3 sequence (DNA): TGTGCCACCAGCAGATACGGGACTAGCGGGAGTATCGGGACCCAGTACTTC. Amino acid sequence: CATSRYGTSGSIGTQYF.

Many counts were recorded for this clonotype. This chain links TRBV28 with TRBJ2-5, with 10 bases aligning to TRBD2. V was clipped by 5 bases and J by 3 bases; unmatched bases: 24. Germline-derived CDR1 and CDR2 are MDHEN and SYDVKM. This CDR3 is built from 21 residues. The CDR3 sequence is CASSRVGGSSGSRPVKETQYF. CDR3 coding DNA: TGTGCCAGCAGTCGCGTCGGGGGTTCTAGCGGGAGCCGGCCGGTAAAAGAGACCCAGTACTTC. The variable domain in full, with the rest retrieved from reference TRBV28 and TRBJ2-5, is DVKVTQSSRYLVKRTGEKVFLECVQDMDHENMFWYRQDPGLGLRLIYFSYDVKMKEKGDIPEGYSVSREKKERFSLILESASTNQTSMYLCASSRVGGSSGSRPVKETQYFGPGTRLLVL.